The 2 T cell receptor beta chains given below trace back to one sample, sequenced in a study of CD8+ T cells in alopecia areata. The sample's treatment: oral pan-JAK inhibitor, 5-10 mg twice daily. The authors extracted RNA and reverse transcribed it into cDNA as the sequencing template. Using immunoSEQ multiplex PCR, the repertoire was profiled, and TCRdb retains in-frame clones only, with some absent. The sample shows 100,000 to 130,000 clones, about four fifths of them seen only once. The sample consisted of CD8+ T cells sorted from blood, taken at week 24, from a patient treated with tofacitinib. Source of these receptors: a human donor with alopecia areata.

V gene TRBV4-1 combines with J gene TRBJ1-2; D is unclear. The CDR3 loop spans 15 amino acids. The germline V gene encodes CDR1 MGHRA and CDR2 YSYEKL. The V gene lost 4 bases and the J gene lost 6 bases, with 18 bases spanning the gap. The chain's CDR3 is CASSRLHGLQDGYTF. The DNA of the CDR3 is TGCGCCAGCAGCCGCCTACACGGGCTTCAGGATGGCTACACCTTC.

The V gene is TRBV7-2, the J gene TRBJ1-5, with a tentative D call TRBD1 (5 bases). V gave up 6 bases and J gave up 0 bases, with 12 bases separating them. This CDR3 contains 15 residues. Germline V gene data show CDR1 as SGHTA and CDR2 as FQGNSA. CDR3 nucleotides: TGTGCCAGCAGACTCGACAGTTATAGCAATCAGCCCCAGCATTTT. Its protein product is CASRLDSYSNQPQHF.